Listed below are T cell receptor beta chains from one sample, sequenced in a study of T cells after yellow fever vaccination. TCRdb independently ran MiXCR on the 5' RACE reads; one entry per CDR3 protein. The sample lists around 300,000 distinct CDR3 sequences; over 10% were seen once. Sequences were derived from CD4+ T cells sorted from PBMCs, sampled 45 days after the yellow fever booster vaccination. All receptors come from a man between 25 and 39 years old who received the YFV17D yellow fever vaccine. CDR3s include the opening cysteine and the closing phenylalanine or tryptophan. D genes are given only for firm matches. Clone size is given for some rows only: seen once, a few or many times, or a class if the clone is expanded.

J | V | size | D | DNA | CDR3
TRBJ2-3 | TRBV11-2 | few | - | TGTGCCAGCGCCCCAGGACGGAGGTGGGAGAGCACAGATACGCAGTATTTT | CASAPGRRWESTDTQYF
TRBJ2-7 | TRBV7-8 | - | - | TGTGCCAGCAGCGCTTACGGGGCTAACTACGAGCAGTACTTC | CASSAYGANYEQYF
TRBJ2-2 | TRBV6-5 | - | - | TGTGCCACCGGAGGGTCTCTAAACACCGGGGAGCTGTTTTTT | CATGGSLNTGELFF
TRBJ2-3 | TRBV15 | - | TRBD1 | TGTGCCACCAGCAGAGGGGACAGGGTAACAGATACGCAGTATTTT | CATSRGDRVTDTQYF
TRBJ2-7 | TRBV12-3/TRBV12-4 | - | - | TGTGCCAGCAGTTTAAACCAACGCCTTCTCTACGAGCAGTACTTC | CASSLNQRLLYEQYF
TRBJ2-3 | TRBV7-2 | few | - | TGTGCCAGTTCCTTCGACACCCGGAGGATGGATACGCAGTATTTT | CASSFDTRRMDTQYF
TRBJ2-2 | TRBV28 | - | - | TGTGCCAGCAGTTTAAGGGCGGCCGGGGAGCTGTTTTTT | CASSLRAAGELFF
TRBJ2-7 | TRBV2 | few | - | TGTGCCAGGCGTACAGCAAGCTCCTACGAGCAGTACTTC | CARRTASSYEQYF
TRBJ2-1 | TRBV29-1 | - | - | TGCAGCGTGATCCGCTGGGATGAGCAGTTCTTC | CSVIRWDEQFF
TRBJ2-3 | TRBV7-9 | - | - | TGTGCCAGCAGCACGGGACTGGGAGGAGATACGCAGTATTTT | CASSTGLGGDTQYF
TRBJ2-3 | TRBV7-2 | few | - | TGTGCCAGCAGCTTAGGGGGGGCTAGGCCAGATACGCAGTATTTT | CASSLGGARPDTQYF
TRBJ2-7 | TRBV12-3/TRBV12-4 | - | - | TGTGCCAGCAGTAAGCTAAGGGGGGACGAGCAGTACTTC | CASSKLRGDEQYF
TRBJ2-5 | TRBV7-8 | - | - | TGTGCCAGCAGCCGACTAGTTGGGACCCAGTACTTC | CASSRLVGTQYF
TRBJ2-7 | TRBV12-5 | many | TRBD2 | TGTGCTAGTGGTTTGGTACTAGTAGCGGGAGTGGCTGGCTACGAGCAGTACTTC | CASGLVLVAGVAGYEQYF
TRBJ2-7 | TRBV20-1 | - | - | TGCAGTGCTAGTGAAGTCTACGAGCAGTACTTC | CSASEVYEQYF
TRBJ2-4 | TRBV20-1 | many | TRBD1 | TGCAGTGCTAGGGGACAGCTCGGGGACATTCAGTACTTC | CSARGQLGDIQYF
TRBJ1-4 | TRBV5-4 | few | TRBD1 | TGTGCCAGCAGCGGACAGGGGGCGCCCCGTGAAAAACTGTTTTTT | CASSGQGAPREKLFF
TRBJ2-1 | TRBV29-1 | few | - | TGCAGCGTAGATGACAGATACAATGAGCAGTTCTTC | CSVDDRYNEQFF
TRBJ2-3 | TRBV3-1 | - | TRBD1 | TGTGCCAGCAGCTACCGCCGGACAGGGACTTCAGATACGCAGTATTTT | CASSYRRTGTSDTQYF
TRBJ1-2 | TRBV7-2 | many | - | TGTGCCAGCAGCTTGGGCCCGGGGGGCTACACCTTC | CASSLGPGGYTF
TRBJ2-2 | TRBV6-5 | - | - | TGTGCCAGCAGTTACTCGATTGGACAGTGGACCGGGGAGCTGTTTTTT | CASSYSIGQWTGELFF
TRBJ2-3 | TRBV29-1 | - | TRBD2 | TGCAGCGTTGTTTCGAGCGGGAGAAGGAGAGATACGCAGTATTTT | CSVVSSGRRRDTQYF
TRBJ2-3 | TRBV10-1 | - | - | TGCGCCAGCAGTGACAGGGGTTACACAGATACGCAGTATTTT | CASSDRGYTDTQYF
TRBJ2-5 | TRBV23-1 | - | TRBD2 | TGCGCCAGCAAGACTAGCGGGAAAAGAGAGACCCAGTACTTC | CASKTSGKRETQYF
TRBJ1-2 | TRBV20-1 | few | - | TGCAGTGCCCCGGCGGGTTATGGCTACACCTTC | CSAPAGYGYTF
TRBJ2-1 | TRBV10-3 | - | - | TGTGCCATCAGTGTGGGTGGGAGCTCCTACAATGAGCAGTTCTTC | CAISVGGSSYNEQFF
TRBJ2-1 | TRBV5-1 | - | - | TGCGCCAGCAGCTTGTATGCGATTTCCTACAATGAGCAGTTCTTC | CASSLYAISYNEQFF
TRBJ2-3 | TRBV6-5 | few | - | TGTGCCAGCAGTTTCGGGCAGTTTAGGAGTAACGTATCAGATACGCAGTATTTT | CASSFGQFRSNVSDTQYF
TRBJ1-1 | TRBV20-1 | few | - | TGCAGTGCCACAGGGTGGACGAACACTGAAGCTTTCTTT | CSATGWTNTEAFF
TRBJ1-2 | TRBV12-5 | few | - | TGTGCTAGTTCGAGGGACACCTATGGCTACACCTTC | CASSRDTYGYTF
TRBJ1-3 | TRBV28 | few | - | TGTGCCAGCAGTTTATGGGAGAGAAACACCATATATTTT | CASSLWERNTIYF
TRBJ1-2 | TRBV4-2 | few | - | TGTGCCAGCAGCCGCCCCCGGTATGGCTACACCTTC | CASSRPRYGYTF
TRBJ2-7 | TRBV18 | - | TRBD2 | TGTGCCAGCTCACCACCGGGAGGGCCCTCCTACGAGCAGTACTTC | CASSPPGGPSYEQYF
TRBJ1-5 | TRBV29-1 | many | - | TGCAGCGTTGTCTACGGACTTAATCAGCCCCAGCATTTT | CSVVYGLNQPQHF
TRBJ2-7 | TRBV28 | few | - | TGTGCCAGCAGTCACGACTACGAGCAGTACTTC | CASSHDYEQYF
TRBJ2-3 | TRBV20-1 | - | - | TGCAGTGCTAGCCGGCTACAAAACACAGATACGCAGTATTTT | CSASRLQNTDTQYF
TRBJ2-7 | TRBV15 | few | - | TGTGCCACCAGCAGAGATTATCTCTACGAGCAGTACTTC | CATSRDYLYEQYF
TRBJ2-7 | TRBV4-2 | few | TRBD2 | TGTGCCAGCAGCCAAGATCGGGCCGGGACTAGCGGGACCAGCTCCTACGAGCAGTACTTC | CASSQDRAGTSGTSSYEQYF
TRBJ2-3 | TRBV20-1 | many | TRBD2 | TGCAGTGCTAAACTAGCGGGGGCCACAGATACGCAGTATTTT | CSAKLAGATDTQYF
TRBJ2-5 | TRBV4-3 | few | - | TGCGCCAGCAGCCAAGAAGGAATAAAGCGGGAAGAGACCCAGTACTTC | CASSQEGIKREETQYF
TRBJ2-1 | TRBV18 | - | TRBD2 | TGTGCCAGCTCACCCCTGAGGGAGGGAGCTTATGAGCAGTTCTTC | CASSPLREGAYEQFF
TRBJ1-1 | TRBV28 | - | TRBD1 | TGTGCCAGCATCCAGGGGGGCATGAACACTGAAGCTTTCTTT | CASIQGGMNTEAFF
TRBJ1-2 | TRBV20-1 | few | - | TGCAGTGCTTCGCTCGGAAACCCCCTCTTAACTGGCTACACCTTC | CSASLGNPLLTGYTF
TRBJ2-5 | TRBV5-1 | few | TRBD2 | TGCGCCAGCAGCTTAGGACTAGCGGGAGGCGGAGAGACCCAGTACTTC | CASSLGLAGGGETQYF
TRBJ2-2 | TRBV20-1 | - | TRBD1 | TGCAGTGCTAGAGATTGGGCAACAGGGGACACCGGGGAGCTGTTTTTT | CSARDWATGDTGELFF
TRBJ2-1 | TRBV7-8 | few | - | TGTGCCAGCAGCTTATTGCTCGGGAGTCCTAACAATGAGCAGTTCTTC | CASSLLLGSPNNEQFF
TRBJ1-4 | TRBV20-1 | - | - | TGCAGTGCTAGAGATCCTTCGCGGAAGAATGAAAAACTGTTTTTT | CSARDPSRKNEKLFF
TRBJ2-7 | TRBV25-1 | many | TRBD2 | TGTGCCAGCAGTGAAGCCGGGCAGGGACTAGCCTACGAGCAGTACTTC | CASSEAGQGLAYEQYF
TRBJ1-1 | TRBV20-1 | few | - | TGCAGTGCTAGATCCGGACAAATGAACACTGAAGCTTTCTTT | CSARSGQMNTEAFF
TRBJ1-1 | TRBV6-2/TRBV6-3 | - | - | TGTGCCAGCAGTACCCCGACAGTGAACACTGAAGCTTTCTTT | CASSTPTVNTEAFF
TRBJ2-3 | TRBV5-1 | - | - | TGCGCCAGAAGCTTGGCCGGGACCCGCGGCACAGATACGCAGTATTTT | CARSLAGTRGTDTQYF
TRBJ2-3 | TRBV7-9 | - | - | TGTGCCAGCAACGGGAAGGAGGTGGATACGCAGTATTTT | CASNGKEVDTQYF
TRBJ1-1 | TRBV10-3 | - | - | TGTGCCATCAGTGAAACAGGTTTACGAGCTTTCTTT | CAISETGLRAFF
TRBJ2-2 | TRBV12-3/TRBV12-4 | - | - | TGTGCCAGCACCGTTACCCGATATTACACCGGGGAGCTGTTTTTT | CASTVTRYYTGELFF
TRBJ2-3 | TRBV20-1 | few | TRBD2 | TGCAGTGCCCCGCGACTAGCGGTCTCCGATACGCAGTATTTT | CSAPRLAVSDTQYF
TRBJ2-5 | TRBV7-2 | few | - | TGTGCCAGCAGCTTTTTTCCCCAAGAGACCCAGTACTTC | CASSFFPQETQYF
TRBJ2-7 | TRBV7-9 | few | - | TGTGCCAGCAGCTTGGCCAACACAGGGTTCCACGAGCAGTACTTC | CASSLANTGFHEQYF
TRBJ2-1 | TRBV20-1 | - | TRBD2 | TGCAGTGCTGAAATTGGACTAGCGGGAGAAGGTGAGCAGTTCTTC | CSAEIGLAGEGEQFF
TRBJ2-1 | TRBV5-1 | few | TRBD2 | TGCGCCAGCAGCACCCCGACTAGCGCCTACAATGAGCAGTTCTTC | CASSTPTSAYNEQFF